The following is a T cell receptor (beta chain) sequence with its context. TCRdb reprocessed the 5' RACE reads and keeps a single row for each CDR3 protein, giving no DNA. Its table records 150,000 to 160,000 distinct CDR3 sequences. The sample is drawn from a study of T cells expressing NK-cell markers. Turning to the study itself: The TCR beta repertoires were obtained from sorted CD3+CD56+NKG2C+, CD3+CD56+NKG2C- and CD3+CD56-NKG2C+ T cells. One of eight sequenced donors was HCMV-seronegative; the other seven were seropositive.

The CDR3 covers 12 residues. Per the germline V gene, CDR1 is SQVTM and CDR2 is ANQGSEA. The chain carries TRBV29-1 and TRBJ1-2; TCRdb's D call, TRBD1, is unchecked because there is no DNA. The clonotype was recovered from a woman aged 45-60 years in good health. The sequencing sample was made of blood T cells: a sorted CD56 or NKG2C T cell subset, CD4+ or CD8+ T cells, or bulk PBMC T cells (not recorded which). CDR3: CSVDLGGGGYTF.